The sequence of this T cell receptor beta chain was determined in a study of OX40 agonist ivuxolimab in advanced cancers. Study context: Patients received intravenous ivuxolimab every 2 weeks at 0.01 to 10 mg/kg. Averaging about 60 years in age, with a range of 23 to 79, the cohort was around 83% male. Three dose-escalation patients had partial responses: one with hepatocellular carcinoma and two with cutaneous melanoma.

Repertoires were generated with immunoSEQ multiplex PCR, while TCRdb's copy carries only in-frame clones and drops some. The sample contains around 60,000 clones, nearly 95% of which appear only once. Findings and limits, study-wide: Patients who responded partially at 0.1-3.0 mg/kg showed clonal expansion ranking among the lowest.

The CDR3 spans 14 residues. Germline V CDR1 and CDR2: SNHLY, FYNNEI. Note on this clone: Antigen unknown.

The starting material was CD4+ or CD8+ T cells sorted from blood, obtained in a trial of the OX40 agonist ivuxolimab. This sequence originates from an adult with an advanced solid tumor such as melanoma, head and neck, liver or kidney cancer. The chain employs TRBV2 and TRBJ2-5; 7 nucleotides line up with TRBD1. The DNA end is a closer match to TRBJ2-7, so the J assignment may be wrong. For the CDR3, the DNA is TGTGCCAGCAGTGCTGGACAGGTCAAGAACGAGCAGTACTTC. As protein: CASSAGQVKNEQYF.